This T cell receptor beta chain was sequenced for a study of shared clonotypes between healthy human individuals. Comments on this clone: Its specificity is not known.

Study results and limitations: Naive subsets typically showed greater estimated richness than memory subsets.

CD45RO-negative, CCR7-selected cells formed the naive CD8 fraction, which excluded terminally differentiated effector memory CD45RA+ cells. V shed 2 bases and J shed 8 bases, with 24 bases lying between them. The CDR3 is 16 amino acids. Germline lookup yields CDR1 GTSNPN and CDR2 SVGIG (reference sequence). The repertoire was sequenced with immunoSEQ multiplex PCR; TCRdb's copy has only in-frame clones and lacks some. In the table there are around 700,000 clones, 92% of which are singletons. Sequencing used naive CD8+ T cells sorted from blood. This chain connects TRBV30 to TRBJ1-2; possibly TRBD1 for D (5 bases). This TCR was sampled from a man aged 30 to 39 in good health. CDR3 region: CAWSQMGQGLFLGYTF. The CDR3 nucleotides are TGTGCCTGGAGTCAGATGGGCCAGGGACTTTTCCTAGGCTACACCTTC.